The clone carrying this T cell receptor beta chain has a handful of counts. Antigen: not known. The junction departs from the called germline gene at one end, perhaps through a read error. The data derive from a study of tumor-infiltrating lymphocytes in glioblastoma multiforme. Study-level points and caveats: Clone frequencies may be distorted by unequal TCR transcripts per cell.

The germline CDR1 and CDR2 sequences are MNHEY and SVGAGI. The CDR3 runs 17 residues. TCR beta libraries were built from RNA through three nested multiplex PCR rounds using modified ARM-PCR. These TCRB libraries lack any described unique molecular identifiers. MiXCR, run by TCRdb on the multiplex PCR reads, gives a single entry per CDR3 protein. Of roughly 9,600 distinct CDR3 sequences in the sample, less than 80% were seen once. Sequenced: brain tumor tissue. The clonotype comes from a male donor with glioblastoma. The chain has TRBV6-5 and TRBJ1-1; D unresolved. The CDR3 is CARSYSMGQTLNTEAFF. The CDR3 DNA sequence: TGTGCCAGGAGTTACTCGATGGGCCAGACATTGAACACTGAAGCTTTCTTT.